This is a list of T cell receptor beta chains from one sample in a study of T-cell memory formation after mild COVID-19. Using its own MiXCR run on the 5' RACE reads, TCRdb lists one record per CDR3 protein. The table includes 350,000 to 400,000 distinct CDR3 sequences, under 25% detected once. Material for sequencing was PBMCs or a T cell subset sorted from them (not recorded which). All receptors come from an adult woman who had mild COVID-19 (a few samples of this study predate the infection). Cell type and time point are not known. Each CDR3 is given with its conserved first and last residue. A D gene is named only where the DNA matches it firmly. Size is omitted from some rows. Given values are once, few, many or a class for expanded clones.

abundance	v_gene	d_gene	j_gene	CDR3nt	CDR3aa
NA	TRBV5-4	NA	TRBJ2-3	TGTGCCAGCAGCTTGTTGGGCCGAGATACGCAGTATTTT	CASSLLGRDTQYF
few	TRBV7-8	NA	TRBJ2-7	TGTGCCAGCAGCCCGAGGGGGAATTCCTACGAGCAGTACTTC	CASSPRGNSYEQYF
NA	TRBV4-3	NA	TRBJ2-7	TGCGCCAGCAGCCAAGTCAGCACTATTACTACGTTCGAGCAGTACTTC	CASSQVSTITTFEQYF
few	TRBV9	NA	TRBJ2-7	TGTGCCAGCAGCGTAGGATTAGTAAACCACGAGCAGTACTTC	CASSVGLVNHEQYF
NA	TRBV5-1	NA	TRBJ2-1	TGCGCCAGCAGCTTGGGGGACGGGTTCAATGAGCAGTTCTTC	CASSLGDGFNEQFF
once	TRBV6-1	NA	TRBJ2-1	TGTGCCAGCAGGATAAGCTCCTACAATGAGCAGTTCTTC	CASRISSYNEQFF
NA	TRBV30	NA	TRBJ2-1	TGTGCCTGGAGTGTACAGCGGACAAGCTCCTACAATGAGCAGTTCTTC	CAWSVQRTSSYNEQFF
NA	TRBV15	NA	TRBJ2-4	TGTGCCACTTCAAGCGAAAAAAACATTCAGTACTTC	CATSSEKNIQYF
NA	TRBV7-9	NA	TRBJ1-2	TGTGCCAGCAGCCCGAACGACTTGGGGTATGGCTACACCTTC	CASSPNDLGYGYTF
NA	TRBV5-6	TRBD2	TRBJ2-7	TGTGCCAGCAGCCACGGACTAGAGGGCGAGCAGTACTTC	CASSHGLEGEQYF
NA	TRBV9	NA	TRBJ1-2	TGTGCCAGCAGCGTAGGGAAGGGGCACTATGGCTACACCTTC	CASSVGKGHYGYTF
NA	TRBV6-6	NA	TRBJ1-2	TGTGCCAGCAGTTACGGGGAGGCGCGAGGCTACACCTTC	CASSYGEARGYTF